This record concerns one TCR beta chain sequence. Other nucleotide sequences from this sample produce the same CDR3. The length of the CDR3 is 14 residues. Germline CDR1 and CDR2: SQVTM and ANQGSEA. Trimming removed 4 bases from V and 1 base from J, with 11 bases in between. Only in-frame clones appear in the TCRdb table, and some are missing; sequencing was by immunoSEQ multiplex PCR. The repertoire holds 70,000 to 95,000 clones, with 80% to 95% as singletons. The data derive from a study of blood T cell repertoires in COVID-19. Study overall: Material from acute and convalescent COVID-19 was sourced from the United States, Italy and Spain. PBMCs, B-cell-depleted T cells, or T cells provided the cDNA or gDNA that made up the material.

This sequence originates from a woman aged 45-65 years in a cohort sampled during active COVID-19. V gene TRBV29-1 combines with J gene TRBJ1-5; maybe TRBD1 (5 bases). Sequenced input: peripheral blood. CDR3 in DNA: TGCAGCGTTGCCGAGACAGACAGCAATCAGCCCCAGCATTTT. It specifies CSVAETDSNQPQHF.